Following are 24 T cell receptor beta chains from one sample sequenced in a study of blood T cells in healthy people across ages (dated by TCRdb to between 2014 and 2017). Libraries were prepared through 5' RACE. TCRdb shows the sequencer as Illumina HiSeq 2500. A second PCR of roughly 7 to 12 cycles was run with a J-beta primer mix and a sample-barcoded 5' primer. Using fastp trimming at Q25 and MiXCR clonotype assembly, TCRdb reanalyzed the public sequencing data and kept in-frame beta chains. All rows with the same CDR3 protein become a single entry with the most common DNA and genes. This sample gives over 600,000 distinct CDR3 sequences in total; under 25% of them show up just once. 3.5% to 4% of the sample rests with the top ten. The sequenced material came from blood. The receptors were gathered from a man between 65 and 85 years old in good health.

This clonotype was seen repeatedly, ten times or more. The chain uses TRBV6-6 and TRBJ1-2; possible D gene TRBD1, 6 bases. This CDR3 spans 15 amino acids. V lost 6 bases to trimming and J lost 0 bases, with 14 bases between them. Per germline, CDR1 MNHNY and CDR2 SVGAGI (reference sequence). The CDR3 reads CASSRDTSTNYGYTF. Here the CDR3 DNA reads TGTGCCAGCAGCCGGGACACCAGTACTAACTATGGCTACACCTTC.

The chain links TRBV7-3 to TRBJ2-1; 8 nucleotides match TRBD2. Germline trimming cut 1 base from V and 4 bases from J; bases unmatched to any gene: 6. Germline CDR1 SGHTA, CDR2 FQGTGA. There are 16 residues in the CDR3. The CDR3 here is CASSLNPAGEYNEQFF. DNA for the CDR3: TGTGCCAGCAGCTTAAACCCAGCGGGGGAGTACAATGAGCAGTTCTTC.

The J gene is TRBJ2-4, the V gene TRBV6-5, with D unresolved. From germline, CDR1 is MNHEY and CDR2 SVGAGI. The CDR3 length is 15 residues. V was trimmed by 5 bases and J by 0 bases, leaving 11 bases between them. CDR3 bases: TGTGCCAGCAGTGGATTCGGTGTAGCCAAAAACATTCAGTACTTC. It yields the protein CASSGFGVAKNIQYF.

J is TRBJ2-5 and V is TRBV7-9, with 13 positions matching TRBD2. The germline V gene encodes CDR1 SEHNR and CDR2 FQNEAQ (reference sequence). The CDR3 totals 19 residues. Trimming took 3 bases from V and 3 from J; bases not matched to a gene: 13. CDR3 loop: CASSFSLAGGPSHKETQYF. The CDR3 nucleotides are TGTGCCAGCAGCTTCTCACTAGCGGGAGGGCCTTCCCATAAAGAGACCCAGTACTTC.

This clonotype turned up a few times. The chain uses TRBV7-9 and TRBJ2-7; 9 nucleotides match TRBD2. Per germline, CDR1 SEHNR and CDR2 FQNEAQ (reference sequence). With 7 bases clipped from V and 2 bases from J, the junction kept 6 bases outside the gene matches. There are 14 residues in the CDR3. In DNA, the CDR3 is TGTGCCAGCACCCGACTAGCGGCCACCTACGAGCAGTACTTC. It encodes CASTRLAATYEQYF. The full variable domain, rest sourced from reference TRBV7-9 and TRBJ2-7, is DTGVSQNPRHKITKRGQNVTFRCDPISEHNRLYWYRQTLGQGPEFLTYFQNEAQLEKSRLLSDRFSAERPKGSFSTLEIQRTEQGDSAMYLCASTRLAATYEQYFGPGTRLTVT.

This clonotype was found a few times. The chain carries TRBV29-1 and TRBJ1-1; TRBD1 is a possible D gene (5 bases). CDR3 length: 11 residues. With 4 bases removed from V and 7 bases from J, the gap between germline ends came to 10 bases. The V gene's germline CDR1 is SQVTM and CDR2 ANQGSEA. CDR3 nucleotides: TGCAGCGTTGTACTAAGGGGTGAAGCTTTCTTT. Its translation: CSVVLRGEAFF.

This clonotype occurred many times. The chain combines TRBV6-2 or TRBV6-3 with TRBJ2-7; 8 bases agree with TRBD1. V trimming: 10 bases; J trimming: 1 base; junction bases outside the gene matches: 6. Germline V CDR1 and CDR2: MNHEY, SVGEGT. The CDR3 totals 13 residues. The CDR3 region has the DNA TGTGCCACCGGACAGGGAGGATCCTACGAGCAGTACTTC. This encodes CATGQGGSYEQYF.

This clonotype came up a few times. The chain has TRBV11-2 and TRBJ2-7; D unclear. The CDR3 contains 14 residues. V shed 1 base and J shed 2 bases, with 9 bases lying between them. Per the germline V gene, CDR1 is SGHAT and CDR2 is FQNNGV. The CDR3 is CASSLARMAYEQYF. CDR3 DNA sequence: TGTGCCAGCAGCTTAGCTAGAATGGCCTACGAGCAGTACTTC.

V is TRBV6-5 and J is TRBJ2-5; 12 nucleotides match TRBD2. Per germline, CDR1 MNHEY and CDR2 SVGAGI. V shed 6 bases and J 0 bases; nucleotides not matched to a gene: 23. The CDR3 length is 22 residues. The CDR3 reads CASRPSLGTSGLSGINQETQYF. The CDR3 nucleotides are TGTGCCAGCAGACCCTCCTTAGGGACTAGCGGGCTTTCTGGGATTAACCAAGAGACCCAGTACTTC.

This clonotype appeared a few times. The chain employs TRBV20-1 and TRBJ2-3; 9 bases align to TRBD2. Germline values: CDR1 DFQATT, CDR2 SNEGSKA (reference sequence). V trimming: 7 bases; J trimming: 4 bases; junction bases outside the gene matches: 6. CDR3 length: 13 residues. CDR3 DNA: TGCAGTGTTCATGCGGGAGGGGCAGATACGCAGTATTTT. Its protein product is CSVHAGGADTQYF.

This clonotype has ten or more counts. The chain recombines TRBV15 with TRBJ2-1; TRBD1 might be the D (6 bases). V was shortened by 0 bases and J by 2 bases, with 14 bases between the two germline ends. The germline V gene has CDR1 LNHNV and CDR2 YYDKDF (reference sequence). The CDR3 is 17 amino acids. CDR3 amino acids: CATSRDPTGEAYNEQFF. Written as DNA, the CDR3 is TGTGCCACCAGCAGAGATCCGACAGGAGAAGCCTACAATGAGCAGTTCTTC.

Points on this clonotype: One junction end disagrees with the germline gene, perhaps due to a read error. The V call is TRBV20-1, the J call TRBJ2-1, with 11 positions matching TRBD2. With the DNA end fitting TRBJ2-7 better, the J assignment may be wrong. The CDR3 is 13 amino acids. CDR1 is DFQATT and CDR2 is SNEGSKA in the germline V gene (reference sequence). The CDR3 nucleotides read TGCGGTGCTAGTAGCGGGAGGGTTAACGGGCAGTACTTC. It yields the protein CGASSGRVNGQYF.

This chain joins TRBV20-1 and TRBJ1-4; a weak D match, TRBD1 (6 bases). Trimming took 0 bases from V and 10 from J, leaving 15 bases between them. This CDR3 contains 14 residues. From germline, CDR1 is DFQATT and CDR2 SNEGSKA (reference sequence). The DNA of the CDR3 is TGCAGTGCTAGAGATGTCCAGGGGAAGGGAAAACTGTTTTTT. This codes for CSARDVQGKGKLFF.

The chain uses TRBV15 and TRBJ2-1; the match to TRBD1 covers 11 bases. This CDR3 spans 15 amino acids. V lost 3 bases, J lost 6 bases, and 4 bases stayed unmatched. Germline CDR1 and CDR2: LNHNV and YYDKDF (reference sequence). CDR3 amino acids: CATSSRDRGFNEQFF. DNA for the CDR3: TGTGCCACCAGCAGCCGGGACAGGGGGTTCAATGAGCAGTTCTTC.

This clonotype was found a few times. The chain uses TRBV20-1 and TRBJ2-5; D is possibly TRBD2 (6 bases). This CDR3 is built from 15 residues. Trimming took off 3 bases at V and 6 bases at J, with 20 bases between the two ends. CDR1 and CDR2 (germline): DFQATT, SNEGSKA (reference sequence). This CDR3 is CSASRGTAVLKTQYF. The CDR3 region has the DNA TGCAGTGCTAGTCGCGGGACCGCCGTTCTGAAGACCCAGTACTTC.

Details on this clonotype: Germline and junction disagree at one end, which may indicate a read error. This rearrangement joins TRBV7-8 to TRBJ2-3, with a tentative D call TRBD2 (5 bases). Germline loops: CDR1 SGHVS, CDR2 FQNEAQ. This CDR3 is built from 16 residues. CDR3 in amino acids: CAGSLGGSWDTDTQYF. CDR3 DNA: TGTGCCGGCAGCTTAGGCGGGTCATGGGACACAGATACGCAGTATTTT.

The rearrangement uses TRBV5-1 and TRBJ2-1, with D hard to call. The DNA end lines up better with TRBJ2-7; the J call may be wrong. The CDR3 consists of 13 residues. Germline-derived CDR1 and CDR2 are SGHRS and YFSETQ. Here the CDR3 reads CASSLEGLSEQYF. The CDR3 DNA follows: TGCGCCAGCAGCTTGGAGGGCTTATCGGAGCAGTACTTC.

This clonotype was seen a few times. This chain joins TRBV3-1 and TRBJ2-7, with a possible D match to TRBD2 (5 bases). From germline, CDR1 is LGHDT and CDR2 YNNKEL (reference sequence). There are 12 residues in the CDR3. Trimming took 6 bases from V and 6 from J, leaving 12 bases between them. The CDR3 region is CASSQQGSEQYF. CDR3 bases: TGTGCCAGCAGTCAGCAAGGGAGCGAGCAGTACTTC.

This clonotype has a count of ten or more. The rearrangement joins TRBV20-1 to TRBJ1-4, with a tentative D call TRBD1 (5 bases). CDR3 length: 13 amino acids. The germline gives CDR1 DFQATT, CDR2 SNEGSKA (reference sequence). V was shortened by 3 bases and J by 0 bases, with 5 bases between the two germline ends. The CDR3: CSARGATNEKLFF. The CDR3 DNA follows: TGCAGTGCTAGGGGGGCAACTAATGAAAAACTGTTTTTT.

There are a few counts of this clonotype. At one boundary the junction diverges from the germline segment, which might be a read error. The chain uses TRBV20-1 and TRBJ2-1; 7 bases match TRBD1. The V gene's germline CDR1 is DFQATT and CDR2 SNEGSKA (reference sequence). This CDR3 contains 13 residues. The CDR3 loop reads CSTRRGRANEQFF. The CDR3 DNA is TGCAGTACTAGAAGGGGGCGGGCAAATGAGCAGTTCTTC.

The chain has TRBV30 and TRBJ1-3; D is unresolved. The CDR3 length is 13 residues. V was cut by 4 bases and J by 1 base, with 8 bases left in between. Germline CDR1 and CDR2: GTSNPN and SVGIG (reference sequence). CDR3 residues: CAWNQASGNTIYF. CDR3 nucleotides: TGTGCCTGGAACCAGGCATCTGGAAACACCATATATTTT.

The chain links TRBV6-6 to TRBJ2-3, with 10 bases matching TRBD2. V lost 7 bases to trimming and J lost 4 bases; unmatched junction nucleotides: 8. Germline V gene sequence: CDR1 MNHNY, CDR2 SVGAGI (reference sequence). This CDR3 is built from 15 residues. The CDR3 protein is CASTKAGGRPDTQYF. The CDR3 DNA reads TGTGCCAGCACGAAAGCGGGAGGGCGCCCAGATACGCAGTATTTT.

Only a few counts were recorded for this clonotype. V is TRBV29-1 and J is TRBJ2-3; TRBD1 agrees at 8 bases. Germline assignment: CDR1 SQVTM and CDR2 ANQGSEA. After removal of 7 bases from V and 0 bases from J, the junction contained 9 bases not matched to a gene. This CDR3 region has 15 residues. The CDR3 DNA is TGCAGCGGTGACAGGGGTGATAGGAGCACAGATACGCAGTATTTT. Its protein is CSGDRGDRSTDTQYF.

V usage is TRBV29-1 and J usage is TRBJ2-1; 9 positions match TRBD2. This CDR3 region has 17 residues. CDR1 is SQVTM and CDR2 is ANQGSEA in the germline V gene. V was clipped by 0 bases and J by 4 bases; unmatched bases: 10. CDR3 residues: CSVEDWVSGRGYNEQFF. Written as DNA, the CDR3 is TGCAGCGTTGAAGATTGGGTTAGCGGGAGAGGTTACAATGAGCAGTTCTTC.